The entry below gives a single TCR beta chain sequence along with its context. Random hexamers were used to reverse transcribe an amount of about 0.5 to 1 ug RNA. An immunoSEQ multiplex PCR amplified TCR beta CDR3 over 54 Vbeta and 13 Jbeta. One entry per CDR3 protein results from TCRdb running MiXCR on the immunoSEQ multiplex PCR reads. The data contain 100,000 or so distinct CDR3 sequences, 80% to 95% of them singletons. The data are from a study of CD8 T cells in Susac syndrome. Controls were healthy donors chosen to match patients in age and sex. It was negative isolation that provided the CD8+ and CD4+ T cells, whereas TEMRA cells were enriched by FACS. The V gene's germline CDR1 is SGHNT and CDR2 YYREEE (reference sequence). V lost 1 base to trimming and J lost 4 bases, with 8 bases between them. CDR3 length: 13 residues.

Sequenced input: CD8+ T cells from PBMCs. This receptor was taken from a human donor in good health. V gene TRBV5-4 combines with J gene TRBJ2-5; either TRBD1 or TRBD2 may supply D (6 bases each). CDR3 amino acids: CASSLWGAETQYF. The CDR3 bases are TGTGCCAGCAGCTTGTGGGGGGCAGAGACCCAGTACTTC.